What follows are 18 T cell receptor beta chains derived from one specimen sequenced in a study of T cells in Graves' hyperthyroidism and ophthalmopathy. What was amplified from RNA transcripts were TCR beta CDR3 regions. Using the HTBI primer set, a first-round RT-PCR was run on the TCR CDR3. One entry per CDR3 protein results from TCRdb running MiXCR on the multiplex PCR reads. This sample yields approximately 560,000 distinct CDR3 sequences, of which approximately 15% are seen a single time; approximately 7% belongs to the top ten. Sequencing used blood. These receptors were collected from a woman in her 30s with Graves' hyperthyroidism.

This clonotype was recorded at least ten times. The V call is TRBV7-9, the J call TRBJ1-5, with a possible D match to TRBD1 (5 bases). The CDR3 is 13 amino acids. Germline CDR1 reads SEHNR; CDR2 reads FQNEAQ (reference sequence). The V and J ends lost 5 bases and 3 bases respectively, with 8 bases between them. This chain's CDR3 is CASSPRDNQPQHF. DNA of the CDR3: TGTGCCAGCAGCCCCAGGGACAATCAGCCCCAGCATTTT.

The chain combines TRBV30 with TRBJ1-2, with TRBD1 matching over 10 bases. Trimming at V came to 5 bases and at J to 4 bases, leaving 7 bases not matched to a gene. The CDR3 has 14 amino acids. Germline V CDR1 and CDR2: GTSNPN, SVGIG (reference sequence). The CDR3 DNA is TGTGCCTGGGACGGGGACAGGGGAGGCTATGGCTACACCTTC. Amino acids: CAWDGDRGGYGYTF.

The chain carries TRBV20-1 and TRBJ2-5; TRBD2 might be the D (6 bases). The CDR3 has 14 amino acids. Trimming took 2 bases from V and 5 from J, leaving 15 bases between them. From germline, CDR1 is DFQATT and CDR2 SNEGSKA (reference sequence). The CDR3: CSARKSGSGETQYF. CDR3 nucleotides: TGCAGTGCTAGAAAGTCCGGGAGCGGGGAGACCCAGTACTTC.

Many counts were recorded for this clonotype. V gene TRBV11-2 combines with J gene TRBJ2-7; D gene unclear. The CDR3 is 15 amino acids. The V gene's germline CDR1 is SGHAT and CDR2 FQNNGV. The V gene lost 0 bases and the J gene lost 3 bases, with 12 bases spanning the gap. The CDR3 here is CASSLEVSSIYEQYF. CDR3 nucleotide sequence: TGTGCCAGCAGCTTAGAGGTTAGCTCTATCTACGAGCAGTACTTC.

This clonotype was observed many times. The V call is TRBV2, the J call TRBJ1-4, with 7 nucleotides matching TRBD1. The CDR3 runs 14 residues. Trimming cost V 7 bases and J 4 bases; bases outside gene matches: 6. Germline-derived CDR1 and CDR2 are SNHLY and FYNNEI. CDR3 in amino acids: CASISDRLNEKLFF. The DNA for the CDR3 is TGTGCCAGCATCTCGGACAGGCTTAATGAAAAACTGTTTTTT.

V and J are TRBV12-3 or TRBV12-4 and TRBJ2-1; 10 nucleotides match TRBD2. V lost 7 bases to trimming and J lost 5 bases; unmatched junction nucleotides: 11. The CDR3 runs 16 residues. CDR3 in amino acids: CASTSYSGRFDNEQFF. The CDR3 coding sequence is TGTGCCAGCACCTCCTATAGCGGGAGGTTCGACAATGAGCAGTTCTTC.

This clonotype has a single count. In DNA form, the CDR3 reads TGTGCCACCAGCAGAGACAGGGGTGGATTGAATGAGCAGTTCTTC. Amino acid sequence: CATSRDRGGLNEQFF. V gene TRBV15 combines with J gene TRBJ2-1; D perhaps matches TRBD1 (6 bases). V dropped 0 bases and J dropped 7 bases, with 13 bases sitting between them. This CDR3 has 15 amino acids. Germline CDR1 LNHNV, CDR2 YYDKDF (reference sequence).

As regards this clonotype: At one boundary the junction diverges from the germline segment, which might be a read error. The V call is TRBV7-9, the J call TRBJ1-5; D is perhaps TRBD1 (6 bases). Germline CDR1 reads SEHNR; CDR2 reads FQNEAQ (reference sequence). The CDR3 consists of 17 residues. The CDR3 protein is CTSSFSPGGVSNQPQHF. The CDR3 DNA reads TGTACCAGCAGCTTTTCCCCCGGGGGCGTGAGCAATCAGCCCCAGCATTTT.

V and J are TRBV6-5 and TRBJ2-7, with 12 bases fitting TRBD2. V trimming: 0 bases; J trimming: 11 bases; junction bases outside the gene matches: 17. The V gene's germline CDR1 is MNHEY and CDR2 SVGAGI. CDR3 size: 18 residues. Here the CDR3 reads CASSYSHSPGTSGPKEYF. DNA of the CDR3: TGTGCCAGCAGTTACTCGCACAGTCCCGGGACTAGCGGGCCAAAGGAGTACTTC.

This clonotype was detected many times. The J gene is TRBJ2-5, the V gene TRBV4-1; 7 bases are a match to TRBD2. Germline V CDR1 and CDR2: MGHRA, YSYEKL. The CDR3 totals 15 residues. Unmatched junction bases numbered 9, after V lost 3 bases and J lost 5 bases. The DNA for the CDR3 is TGCGCCAGCAGCCATGGCGCGGGAGATCGGGAGACCCAGTACTTC. Translation: CASSHGAGDRETQYF.

The CDR3: CASNTPGSGISPDTQYF. The CDR3 coding sequence is TGTGCCAGCAACACCCCGGGAAGCGGGATATCTCCAGATACGCAGTATTTT. V usage is TRBV28 and J usage is TRBJ2-3, with 7 positions matching TRBD2. The germline CDR1 and CDR2 sequences are MDHEN and SYDVKM. The length of the CDR3 is 17 residues. V trimming: 7 bases; J trimming: 4 bases; junction bases outside the gene matches: 17. Looking up the rest from reference TRBV28 and TRBJ2-3 gives the full variable domain: DVKVTQSSRYLVKRTGEKVFLECVQDMDHENMFWYRQDPGLGLRLIYFSYDVKMKEKGDIPEGYSVSREKKERFSLILESASTNQTSMYLCASNTPGSGISPDTQYFGPGTRLTVL.

A few counts support this clonotype. V gene TRBV19 combines with J gene TRBJ2-7, with TRBD1 identical over 9 bases. This CDR3 is 15 amino acids long. The germline gives CDR1 LNHDA, CDR2 SQIVND (reference sequence). Losses at the gene ends were 4 bases for V and 3 bases for J; bases not matched to a gene: 7. The CDR3 DNA sequence: TGTGCCAGTAGTACTCACTTGACAGGGGGCTACGAGCAGTACTTC. Translation gives CASSTHLTGGYEQYF.

This sequence joins TRBV7-3 and TRBJ1-4; D is perhaps TRBD1 (5 bases). From germline, CDR1 is SGHTA and CDR2 FQGTGA. The CDR3 spans 16 residues. Trimming removed 0 bases at V and 0 bases at J, with 8 bases between. CDR3 amino acids: CASSLTGDATNEKLFF. In nucleotides, the CDR3 is TGTGCCAGCAGCTTAACGGGGGACGCAACTAATGAAAAACTGTTTTTT.

The chain has TRBV20-1 and TRBJ1-2; TRBD1 is a possible D gene (6 bases). The CDR3 runs to 15 residues. The germline V gene has CDR1 DFQATT and CDR2 SNEGSKA (reference sequence). Trimming removed 5 bases at V and 2 bases at J, with 18 bases between. CDR3: CSADQNRDPNYGYTF. CDR3 in DNA: TGCAGTGCTGACCAAAACAGGGACCCCAACTATGGCTACACCTTC.

In its sample, this clonotype was seen a few times. This chain connects TRBV27 to TRBJ2-7, with 13 positions matching TRBD2. The CDR3 has 17 amino acids. Looked up from germline, CDR1 is MNHEY and CDR2 is SMNVEV (reference sequence). The V gene end was trimmed by 4 bases and the J gene end by 5 bases; junction bases not matched to a gene: 11. The DNA for the CDR3 is TGTGCCAGCAGTTGGGGGACTAGCGGGGCCGTAGTGAACGAGCAGTACTTC. Residues: CASSWGTSGAVVNEQYF.

About this clonotype itself: Since a much larger clone is just one base distant, this may be a read error. It is likely a read error, because the conserved phenylalanine at the end of the CDR3 is missing. V usage is TRBV11-2 and J usage is TRBJ2-5; tentatively, D is TRBD1 (6 bases). Per germline, CDR1 SGHAT and CDR2 FQNNGV. The CDR3 has 14 amino acids. Trimming pared 5 bases from V and 5 bases from J, leaving 15 bases between. This CDR3 reads CASSPTLTGETQYL. CDR3 DNA: TGTGCCAGCAGCCCGACGCTCACAGGGGAGACCCAGTACCTC.

The J gene is TRBJ1-5, the V gene TRBV5-6; TRBD1 matches at 9 bases. From germline, CDR1 is SGHDT and CDR2 YYEEEE. The V gene end was trimmed by 2 bases and the J gene end by 4 bases; junction bases not matched to a gene: 10. The CDR3 loop spans 17 amino acids. The CDR3 DNA follows: TGTGCCAGCAGCTTACACGGCGCCGGGACAGGGAATCAGCCCCAGCATTTT. It is translated as CASSLHGAGTGNQPQHF.

Many counts were recorded for this clonotype. J is TRBJ2-7 and V is TRBV4-1, with D possibly being TRBD2 (6 bases). This CDR3 spans 16 amino acids. CDR1 is MGHRA, CDR2 YSYEKL, per germline. Trimming left V 0 bases short and J 0 bases short, with 12 bases between. In nucleotides, the CDR3 is TGCGCCAGCAGCCAAGAGCGAGCGGGCGTCTCCTACGAGCAGTACTTC. This sequence encodes CASSQERAGVSYEQYF.